The rows below give T cell receptor beta chains drawn from one sample of a study of blood T cell repertoires in COVID-19. Some clones are missing from TCRdb's copy, which holds only in-frame ones; the method was immunoSEQ multiplex PCR. The table includes 210,000 or so clones, 89% detected once. The sequenced sample consisted of peripheral blood. The receptors were sampled from a woman between 40 and 50 years old with acute or convalescent COVID-19. Both conserved end residues are part of each CDR3. The order of the fields is D gene, J gene, clone size, V gene, CDR3 protein, CDR3 DNA. D genes are given only for firm matches. Not every row has a clone size; where given, it reads once, few, many or a size class.

TRBD1 TRBJ1-1 few TRBV5-1 CASSLEGQGRTEAFF TGCGCCAGCAGCTTGGAGGGACAGGGGCGGACTGAAGCTTTCTTT
TRBD2 TRBJ2-1 NA TRBV7-8 CASSLSAGGPHNEQFF TGTGCCAGCAGCTTATCGGCGGGGGGGCCCCACAATGAGCAGTTCTTC
TRBD2 TRBJ2-5 NA TRBV2 CASRRLAAETQYF TGTGCCAGCAGAAGACTAGCGGCAGAGACCCAGTACTTC
NA TRBJ1-6 NA TRBV19 CASSIDSGDNNSPLHF TGTGCCAGTAGTATAGATAGTGGAGATAATAATTCACCCCTCCACTTT
TRBD1 TRBJ1-6 NA TRBV28 CASSRAGRGRQNSPLHF TGTGCCAGCAGTCGGGCGGGCAGGGGGCGCCAAAATTCACCCCTCCACTTT
NA TRBJ2-4 once TRBV2 CASRTGSLAKNIQYF TGTGCCAGCAGAACAGGGAGTTTAGCCAAAAACATTCAGTACTTC
NA TRBJ1-2 NA TRBV5-1 CASSGGHQGDGYTF TGCGCCAGCAGCGGGGGACATCAGGGCGATGGCTACACCTTC
NA TRBJ1-4 NA TRBV5-1 CASSSTGGIRRETKLFF TGCGCCAGCAGCTCTACTGGTGGTATTAGGAGAGAGACAAAACTGTTTTTT
NA TRBJ2-3 NA TRBV4-2 CASSQKSSRDTDTQYF TGTGCCAGCAGCCAGAAGTCCAGTCGTGACACAGATACGCAGTATTTT
NA TRBJ1-5 NA TRBV28 CASSLLGGMGNQPQHF TGTGCCAGCAGTTTATTAGGGGGAATGGGCAATCAGCCCCAGCATTTT
NA TRBJ2-2 NA TRBV6-1 CASSEQGFSGELFF TGTGCCAGCAGTGAACAGGGGTTTTCCGGGGAGCTGTTTTTT
NA TRBJ1-5 NA TRBV7-2 CASSGASPNQPQHF TGTGCCAGCAGCGGGGCGAGTCCTAATCAGCCCCAGCATTTT
NA TRBJ2-3 NA TRBV15 CATSRDISDTQYF TGTGCCACCAGCAGAGATATTTCGGATACGCAGTATTTT
TRBD1 TRBJ1-4 NA TRBV4-1 CASSQDGQGYEKLFF TGCGCCAGCAGCCAAGATGGACAGGGATATGAAAAACTGTTTTTT
NA TRBJ1-6 NA TRBV10-1 CASSDQLSSPLHF TGCGCCAGCAGTGACCAACTGAGTTCACCCCTCCACTTT
NA TRBJ2-2 NA TRBV11-3 CASSLEAGTGELFF TGTGCCAGCAGCTTAGAGGCAGGGACCGGGGAGCTGTTTTTT
NA TRBJ1-1 NA TRBV25-1 CASSEYDQGLRNTEAFF TGTGCCAGCAGTGAATATGACCAGGGGCTCCGGAACACTGAAGCTTTCTTT
NA TRBJ1-2 NA TRBV6-5 CASSSSGASGGYTF TGTGCCAGCAGTTCCTCGGGGGCATCGGGTGGCTACACCTTC
NA TRBJ2-2 once TRBV4-1 CASSQYPPAGNTGELFF TGCGCCAGCAGCCAATACCCCCCGGCAGGGAACACCGGGGAGCTGTTTTTT
NA TRBJ1-6 NA TRBV11-3 CASSFIKKAGVNSPLHF TGTGCCAGCAGCTTCATCAAAAAGGCAGGGGTGAATTCACCCCTCCACTTT
NA TRBJ1-1 NA TRBV29-1 CSVPRGTEAFF TGCAGCGTGCCCAGGGGAACTGAAGCTTTCTTT
NA TRBJ1-3 NA TRBV3-1/TRBV3-2 CASSQDAGSGNTIYF TGTGCCAGCAGCCAAGATGCGGGGTCTGGAAACACCATATATTTT